This T cell receptor beta chain came from a study of neurological immune-mediated disorders. The time point: longitudinal time-point 1 (baseline). The study drew its healthy controls from blood bank volunteers in Maryland, USA. With 7 bases removed from V and 8 bases from J, the gap between germline ends came to 14 bases. The CDR3 totals 11 residues. Germline CDR1 and CDR2: SQVTM and ANQGSEA. Only a few counts were recorded for this clonotype. It was by 5'RACE with 10-nucleotide random UMIs that the cDNA was made. TCRdb itself ran the 5' RACE reads through MiXCR, one entry per CDR3 protein. Counted here are approximately 46,000 distinct CDR3 sequences, approximately 11% occurring once; the ten biggest clones make up about 1.6%.

The source material was PBMCs. The chain carries TRBV29-1 and TRBJ1-2, with TRBD1 as a possible D gene (6 bases). This TCR was sampled from a woman aged 40-49 years in good health. The CDR3 sequence is CSAGGLGGYTF. The CDR3 DNA reads as TGCAGCGCCGGGGGGCTGGGAGGCTACACCTTC.